This T cell receptor beta chain is drawn from a study of blood T cell repertoires in COVID-19. Assay used: immunoSEQ multiplex PCR; TCRdb lists only in-frame clones, some missing. The repertoire has about 140,000 clones, 70% to 85% of them found once; the top ten carry roughly 8.6%. CDR1 and CDR2 from the germline V gene are MNHEY and SVGEGT. V lost 2 bases, J lost 4 bases, and 8 bases lay in between. This CDR3 region has 13 residues. The sequence derives from a woman older than 75 in a cohort sampled during active or convalescent COVID-19. This sequence joins TRBV6-2 or TRBV6-3 and TRBJ1-1, with D unclear. Sequencing input: peripheral blood. CDR3 amino acids: CASSYLSGTEAFF. The CDR3 DNA sequence: TGTGCCAGCAGTTACCTTTCGGGCACTGAAGCTTTCTTT.